These 18 T cell receptor beta chains were all obtained from the same sample, sequenced in a study of human T cells and chemical hapten exposure. Via MiXCR, TCRdb re-called the RACE reads, giving one row per CDR3 protein. The table includes roughly 180,000 distinct CDR3 sequences, about 14% detected once. Time point noted: patch test 1, 2 weeks after DPC sensitization. The treatment: therapeutic diphenylcyclopropenone sensitization with weekly scalp DPC. Sequencing was performed on whole blood, taken in connection with sensitization to the hapten diphenylcyclopropenone (DPC). These receptors originate from a woman aged 25-40 years with alopecia areata. Some clones in this sample may be carry-over from other donors' samples.

CDR3 in amino acids: CASSERGRVKAFF. CDR3 coding DNA: TGTGCCAGCAGCGAAAGGGGTCGAGTTAAAGCTTTCTTT. The genes are TRBV6-1 and TRBJ1-1; maybe TRBD1 (5 bases). Trimming removed 6 bases from V and 9 bases from J, with 17 bases in between. The length of the CDR3 is 13 residues. Germline CDR1 MNHNS, CDR2 SASEGT.

This clonotype was observed a few times. The chain couples TRBV7-8 to TRBJ1-1, with D unresolved. This CDR3 is built from 14 residues. V was trimmed by 0 bases and J by 11 bases, leaving 16 bases between them. Germline CDR1 SGHVS, CDR2 FQNEAQ. This CDR3 is CASSLARAENGAFF. Here the CDR3 DNA reads TGTGCCAGCAGCTTAGCCCGGGCAGAGAACGGGGCTTTCTTT.

This clonotype has more than one count but fewer than ten. The chain uses TRBV3-1 and TRBJ2-1; TRBD2 matches at 13 bases. V lost 0 bases and J lost 9; bases outside the gene matches: 14. This CDR3 has 19 amino acids. In germline, CDR1 is LGHDT, CDR2 YNNKEL (reference sequence). The CDR3 coding sequence is TGTGCCAGCAGCCAAGACTCCTTTAGACTAGCGGGGGGCCGAGGTGAGCAGTTCTTC. Residues: CASSQDSFRLAGGRGEQFF.

This clonotype was detected many times. The rearrangement uses TRBV12-3 or TRBV12-4 and TRBJ1-5; D unclear. The CDR3 length is 11 residues. V lost 3 bases and J 6 bases, leaving 3 bases between the germline ends. CDR3 sequence (DNA): TGTGCCAGCAGTTTGGGTCAGCCCCAGCATTTT. It yields the protein CASSLGQPQHF.

This chain uses TRBV9 with TRBJ1-5; 7 positions agree with TRBD1. The V gene's germline CDR1 is SGDLS and CDR2 YYNGEE. The CDR3 covers 14 residues. With V trimmed by 5 bases and J by 7 bases, 9 bases remained unmatched. The CDR3 coding sequence is TGTGCCAGCAGTTCCAGGGGGGCGGAACAGCCCCAGCATTTT. Encoded protein: CASSSRGAEQPQHF.

Ten or more counts support this clonotype. CDR3 coding DNA: TGTGCCAGCACGGGGAGGCAGGATAAAAACATTCAGTACTTC. Translating it yields CASTGRQDKNIQYF. V and J are TRBV5-5 and TRBJ2-4, with D tentatively TRBD2 (6 bases). V shed 6 bases and J shed 4 bases, with 14 bases lying between them. CDR3 length: 14 amino acids. Germline V gene data show CDR1 as SGHKS and CDR2 as YYEKEE (reference sequence).

A few counts support this clonotype. The chain recombines TRBV4-1 with TRBJ2-3; no clear D gene. The CDR3 runs 16 residues. V dropped 4 bases and J dropped 0 bases, with 14 bases sitting between them. Germline CDR1 reads MGHRA; CDR2 reads YSYEKL. The CDR3 loop reads CASSPRIGPSTDTQYF. DNA for the CDR3: TGCGCCAGCAGCCCCCGAATAGGGCCAAGCACAGATACGCAGTATTTT.

This clonotype occurred a few times. CDR3 bases: TGTGCCAGCAGCAAAAGATCAGTAGGTACGCAGTATTTT. Encoded protein: CASSKRSVGTQYF. The chain combines TRBV21-1 with TRBJ2-3. TRBV21-1 corresponds to a pseudogene. The CDR3 is 13 amino acids.

This chain connects TRBV5-1 to TRBJ1-4, with TRBD1 identical over 7 bases. Germline loops: CDR1 SGHRS, CDR2 YFSETQ. The length of the CDR3 is 15 residues. V shed 1 base and J 5 bases; nucleotides not matched to a gene: 5. The chain's CDR3 is CASSLQQGSNEKLFF. In nucleotides, the CDR3 is TGCGCCAGCAGCTTGCAACAGGGGTCAAATGAAAAACTGTTTTTT.

This clonotype was seen repeatedly, ten times or more. The chain couples TRBV6-2 or TRBV6-3 to TRBJ2-7; D might be TRBD2 (5 bases). Trimming stripped 6 bases from V and 2 bases from J, with 14 bases between. The CDR3 contains 14 residues. Germline V gives CDR1 MNHEY, CDR2 SVGEGT. The CDR3 region has the DNA TGTGCCAGCAGCGGGATCCCCGGCACCTACGAGCAGTACTTC. The encoded protein is CASSGIPGTYEQYF.

This clonotype was recorded at least ten times. The chain carries TRBV27 and TRBJ2-1; no clear D. Germline CDR1 and CDR2: MNHEY and SMNVEV (reference sequence). The length of the CDR3 is 11 residues. Trimming took off 4 bases at V and 6 bases at J, with 4 bases between the two ends. In DNA, the CDR3 is TGTGCCAGCAGTTCTGGCAATGAGCAGTTCTTC. It is translated as CASSSGNEQFF.

V is TRBV5-1 and J is TRBJ2-5, with D possibly TRBD1 on 5 matching bases. Germline lookup yields CDR1 SGHRS and CDR2 YFSETQ. The CDR3 runs to 15 residues. V was cut by 6 bases and J by 1 base, with 16 bases left in between. The CDR3 loop reads CASMVATTAQETQYF. The CDR3 DNA follows: TGCGCCAGCATGGTCGCAACGACAGCCCAAGAGACCCAGTACTTC.

This clonotype has at least ten counts. CDR3 in DNA: TGTGCCAGCAGCTCAGGGAGGAGCTTTCGGAGCAATCAGCCCCAGCATTTT. Translated: CASSSGRSFRSNQPQHF. The chain employs TRBV7-9 and TRBJ1-5; TRBD1 might be the D (5 bases). This CDR3 spans 17 amino acids. V shed 4 bases and J shed 1 base, with 17 bases lying between them. Germline V CDR1 and CDR2: SEHNR, FQNEAQ (reference sequence).

A few counts support this clonotype. This chain connects TRBV28 to TRBJ1-2; possible D gene TRBD1, 5 bases. In germline, CDR1 is MDHEN, CDR2 SYDVKM. Trimming shortened V by 6 bases and J by 2 bases, and 13 bases separated the two germline ends. CDR3 size: 14 residues. CDR3 bases: TGTGCCAGCAGGACAGTCCCCTACAACTATGGCTACACCTTC. Protein product: CASRTVPYNYGYTF.

The V call is TRBV29-1, the J call TRBJ2-1; TRBD2 might be the D (5 bases). Germline values: CDR1 SQVTM, CDR2 ANQGSEA. Trimming removed 5 bases at V and 6 bases at J, with 11 bases between. The CDR3 runs 12 residues. The CDR3: CSVLPGFNEQFF. CDR3 sequence (DNA): TGCAGCGTTTTACCGGGGTTCAATGAGCAGTTCTTC.

The chain joins TRBV7-9 to TRBJ2-2; D call uncertain. Trimming pared 1 base from V and 1 base from J, leaving 16 bases between. Germline V lookup: CDR1 SEHNR, CDR2 FQNEAQ (reference sequence). This CDR3 has 18 amino acids. The DNA for the CDR3 is TGTGCCAGCAGCTTAGGATTGGGGTTTAGGCTGAACACCGGGGAGCTGTTTTTT. It encodes CASSLGLGFRLNTGELFF. Combining the CDR3 with reference TRBV7-9 and TRBJ2-2 gives the whole variable domain DTGVSQNPRHKITKRGQNVTFRCDPISEHNRLYWYRQTLGQGPEFLTYFQNEAQLEKSRLLSDRFSAERPKGSFSTLEIQRTEQGDSAMYLCASSLGLGFRLNTGELFFGEGSRLTVL.

This clonotype was observed a few times. This chain connects TRBV9 to TRBJ1-1; D is unclear. V was shortened by 6 bases and J by 3 bases, with 18 bases between the two germline ends. From germline, CDR1 is SGDLS and CDR2 YYNGEE. There are 15 residues in the CDR3. The CDR3 DNA follows: TGTGCCAGCACCCCGAATTCGCGGTCTGACACTGAAGCTTTCTTT. This encodes CASTPNSRSDTEAFF.

The J gene is TRBJ2-3, the V gene TRBV6-1; either TRBD1 or TRBD2 may supply D (5 bases each). V dropped 1 base and J dropped 0 bases, with 17 bases sitting between them. The CDR3 contains 18 residues. Germline CDR1 is MNHNS and CDR2 is SASEGT. The CDR3, as DNA: TGTGCCAGCAGTGAAGGAGGGGATTCCAAACCTAGCACAGATACGCAGTATTTT. Translated: CASSEGGDSKPSTDTQYF.